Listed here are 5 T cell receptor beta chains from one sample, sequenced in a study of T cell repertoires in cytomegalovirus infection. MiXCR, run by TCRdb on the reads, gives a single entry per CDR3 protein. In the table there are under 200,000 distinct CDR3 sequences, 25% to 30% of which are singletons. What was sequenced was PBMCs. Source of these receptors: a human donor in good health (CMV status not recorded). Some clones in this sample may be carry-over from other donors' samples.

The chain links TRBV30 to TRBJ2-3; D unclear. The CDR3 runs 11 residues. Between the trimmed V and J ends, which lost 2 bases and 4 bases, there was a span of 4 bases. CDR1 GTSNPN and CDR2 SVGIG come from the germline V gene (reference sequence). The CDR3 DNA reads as TGTGCCTGGAGTTCATCAGATACGCAGTATTTT. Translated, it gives CAWSSSDTQYF.

CDR3 amino acids: CASSIGNTEAFF. The CDR3 nucleotides read TGTGCCAGTAGTATAGGGAACACTGAAGCTTTCTTT. The genes are TRBV19 and TRBJ1-1, with D unclear. The CDR3 is 12 amino acids. The germline V gene encodes CDR1 LNHDA and CDR2 SQIVND (reference sequence). Trimming pared 1 base from V and 1 base from J, leaving 1 base between.

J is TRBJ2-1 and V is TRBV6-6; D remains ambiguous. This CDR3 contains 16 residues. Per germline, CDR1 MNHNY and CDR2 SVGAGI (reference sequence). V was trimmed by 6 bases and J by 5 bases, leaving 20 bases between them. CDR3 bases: TGTGCCAGCAGCATTAATCTCCGTGGACGGGACAATGAGCAGTTCTTC. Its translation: CASSINLRGRDNEQFF.

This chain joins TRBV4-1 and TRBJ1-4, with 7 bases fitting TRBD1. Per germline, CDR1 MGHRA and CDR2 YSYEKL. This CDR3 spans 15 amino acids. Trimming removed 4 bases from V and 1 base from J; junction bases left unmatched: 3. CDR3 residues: CASSPDRVTNEKLFF. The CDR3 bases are TGCGCCAGCAGCCCCGACAGGGTAACTAATGAAAAACTGTTTTTT.

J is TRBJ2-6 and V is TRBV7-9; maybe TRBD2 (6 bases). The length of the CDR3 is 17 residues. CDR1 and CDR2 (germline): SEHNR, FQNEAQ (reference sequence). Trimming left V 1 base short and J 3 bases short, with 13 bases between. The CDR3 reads CASSLESGGGGANVLTF. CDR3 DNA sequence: TGTGCCAGCAGCTTAGAATCTGGGGGAGGTGGGGCCAACGTCCTGACTTTC.